The clone carrying this T cell receptor beta chain was seen more than once but under ten times. The data belong to a study of blood T cells in healthy people across ages. Donors gave about 10 milliliters of peripheral blood apiece. It was with a sample-barcoded 5' primer and a J-beta primer mix that a second PCR of roughly 6 to 11 cycles was run. TCRdb analysed the 5' RACE reads with MiXCR anew, one entry per CDR3 protein. The table includes 1.5 million to 2 million distinct CDR3 sequences, roughly 49% detected once. V lost 3 bases and J lost 2, with 17 bases in between. In germline, CDR1 is MNHEY, CDR2 SVGAGI. There are 18 residues in the CDR3.

The receptor comes from a middle-aged woman in good health. The chain carries TRBV6-5 and TRBJ2-6, with D unresolved. Sequencing input: blood. This chain's CDR3 is CASSYRMSPWAGANVLTF. CDR3 DNA: TGTGCCAGCAGTTATCGCATGTCCCCCTGGGCTGGGGCCAACGTCCTGACTTTC.